This is a list of T cell receptor beta chains from one sample in a study of OX40 agonist ivuxolimab in advanced cancers. The protocol was immunoSEQ multiplex PCR, while the TCRdb copy is restricted to in-frame clones and leaves out a portion. This repertoire shows tens of thousands of clones, roughly 80% found once; its top ten account for less than 25%. Here the sequenced sample was CD4+ or CD8+ T cells sorted from blood, taken in a trial of the OX40 agonist ivuxolimab. The receptors shown here come from an adult with an advanced solid tumor such as melanoma, head and neck, liver or kidney cancer. CDR3s include the opening cysteine and the closing phenylalanine or tryptophan. D genes are given only for firm matches. The size entry is marked missing in some rows and otherwise reads once, few, many or a size class.

j_call	clone_size	d_call	v_call	cdr3_nt	cdr3_aa
TRBJ2-1	few	NA	TRBV11-3	TGTGCCAGCAGCCCCTTCCGGGGCTCCTACAATGAGCAGTTCTTC	CASSPFRGSYNEQFF
TRBJ2-7	NA	NA	TRBV27	TGTGCCACCGGGGCGACTAGCTCCTACGAGCAGTACTTC	CATGATSSYEQYF
TRBJ2-7	NA	NA	TRBV6-1	TGTGCCAGCACCGATGGGGGAGGAACCCCTCACGAGCAGTACTTC	CASTDGGGTPHEQYF
TRBJ2-7	NA	NA	TRBV10-1	TGCGCCAGCAGTGCTGACACCTACTCCTACGAGCAGTACTTC	CASSADTYSYEQYF
TRBJ1-5	few	NA	TRBV28	TGTGCCAGCAGCCCCATAGTCTATAGCAATCAGCCCCAGCATTTT	CASSPIVYSNQPQHF
TRBJ1-6	NA	NA	TRBV12-5	TGTGCTAGTGGTCCCACTGGTACCGGGAGCTCCTATAATTCACCCCTCCACTTT	CASGPTGTGSSYNSPLHF
TRBJ2-1	NA	NA	TRBV7-9	TGTGCCAGCAGCTTAGGGCCGGGGGACCGAGACAATGAGCAGTTCTTC	CASSLGPGDRDNEQFF
TRBJ2-2	NA	NA	TRBV30	TGTGCCTGGAGGGGGTGGGAGGAGAACACCGGGGAGCTGTTTTTT	CAWRGWEENTGELFF
TRBJ1-1	NA	NA	TRBV29-1	TGCAGCGTTGAATCAGGGTTAACTGAAGCTTTCTTT	CSVESGLTEAFF
TRBJ1-3	once	NA	TRBV5-1	TGCGCCAGCAGCTTGAGGGGTAAGCCTCAGGGGTTCTCTGGAAACACCATATATTTT	CASSLRGKPQGFSGNTIYF
TRBJ2-2	NA	TRBD1	TRBV5-1	TGCGCCAGCAGCGTTAGGACAGGGGCTAGGACCGGGGAGCTGTTTTTT	CASSVRTGARTGELFF
TRBJ2-1	once	TRBD1	TRBV15	TGTGCCACCAGCAGAGATACAGGGGACAATGAGCAGTTCTTC	CATSRDTGDNEQFF
TRBJ2-7	once	TRBD1	TRBV18	TGTGCCAGCTCACGGGTACAGGGGGCCCCCAAGCAGTACTTC	CASSRVQGAPKQYF
TRBJ2-1	NA	NA	TRBV19	TGTGCCAGTAGTGTTACTGCCGGGGACCTACTCTACAATGAGCAGTTCTTC	CASSVTAGDLLYNEQFF
TRBJ1-2	few	NA	TRBV6-4	TGTGCCAGCAGCCCCCTGGGAACAGGCCGCGGCTACACCTTC	CASSPLGTGRGYTF
TRBJ2-7	NA	TRBD1	TRBV5-1	TGCGCCAGCAGCTTGGGTGCAGGGGGCTCCTACGAGCAGTACTTC	CASSLGAGGSYEQYF
TRBJ1-1	NA	TRBD1	TRBV18	TGTGCCAGCTCACAGGGGACAGGGGTTGACGCTTTCTTT	CASSQGTGVDAFF
TRBJ2-2	NA	TRBD1	TRBV6-5	TGTGCCAGCAGTGGGGACAGGGACACCGGGGAGCTGTTTTTT	CASSGDRDTGELFF
TRBJ2-3	medium-sized	NA	TRBV7-6	TGTGCCAGCAGCCTCCAGGACTCATGGGCGCAGTATTTT	CASSLQDSWAQYF
TRBJ2-7	NA	TRBD1	TRBV5-1	TGCGCCAGCTCCGGGACAGGCTCCTACGAGCAGTACTTC	CASSGTGSYEQYF
TRBJ2-5	once	NA	TRBV6-6	TGTGCCAGCAGCCAACAGCGTTTTGGGGAGACCCAGTACTTC	CASSQQRFGETQYF
TRBJ2-6	NA	NA	TRBV28	TGTGCCAGCTTGCCAGCAGGGGCCAACGTCCTGACTTTC	CASLPAGANVLTF
TRBJ2-1	medium-sized	TRBD2	TRBV10-1	TGCGCCAGCAGTCTCAGCGGGACCTACAATGAGCAGTTCTTC	CASSLSGTYNEQFF
TRBJ1-2	NA	NA	TRBV5-1	TGCGCCAGCTCGCAGAAATTTCGAAAGACCTATGGCTACACCTTC	CASSQKFRKTYGYTF
TRBJ2-7	once	NA	TRBV27	TGTGCCAGCAGTTTATCAGGGTTTGGCTCCTACGAGCAGTACTTC	CASSLSGFGSYEQYF
TRBJ2-7	NA	NA	TRBV7-2	TGTGCCAGCAGCTTATCAACCAACTCCTACGAGCAGTACTTC	CASSLSTNSYEQYF
TRBJ1-5	NA	NA	TRBV6-1	TGTGCCAGCAGAGACGGGAAGGCGTACGGTCAGCCCCAGCATTTT	CASRDGKAYGQPQHF
TRBJ2-1	NA	TRBD2	TRBV2	TGTGCCAGCAGACCACTAGCGGGAGCCAACAATGAGCAGTTCTTC	CASRPLAGANNEQFF
TRBJ1-2	NA	NA	TRBV19	TGTGCCAGTGGAGAACCGGCGGGGTCCGCTAATGGCTACACCTTC	CASGEPAGSANGYTF
TRBJ2-7	NA	TRBD1	TRBV6-1	TGTGCCAGCGGGGTAGGGACAGGGTACTCGCAGTACTTC	CASGVGTGYSQYF
TRBJ2-7	once	TRBD2	TRBV28	TGTGCCAGCAGGGGGACTAGCGGCCTCTACGAGCAGTACTTC	CASRGTSGLYEQYF
TRBJ2-7	NA	TRBD2	TRBV7-9	TGTGCCAGCAGCGCCCGGACTAGCGGGAGACCCTCCTACGAGCAGTACTTC	CASSARTSGRPSYEQYF
TRBJ2-7	NA	TRBD1	TRBV5-1	TGCGCCAGCAGCTTCCGTGGGACAGGGTTATACGAGCAGTACTTC	CASSFRGTGLYEQYF
TRBJ2-1	NA	TRBD2	TRBV11-2	TGTGCCAGCAGCTTAGGTCGGCTAGCGGGCAATGAGCAGTTCTTC	CASSLGRLAGNEQFF
TRBJ2-1	NA	NA	TRBV12-5	TGTGCTAGTGGTTTAGGGGCAGGAGGGTACAATGAGCAGTTCTTC	CASGLGAGGYNEQFF
TRBJ2-5	NA	TRBD1	TRBV5-6	TGTGCCAGCAGCCATGCGGGACAGGGCGAAGAGACCCAGTACTTC	CASSHAGQGEETQYF
TRBJ2-3	NA	NA	TRBV28	TGTGCCAGCAGTTTATCAGTGGAAATAAGCGTAGATACGCAGTATTTT	CASSLSVEISVDTQYF
TRBJ2-1	few	NA	TRBV9	TGTGCCAGCAGCGTAGAACGATCACCCAATGAGCAGTTCTTC	CASSVERSPNEQFF
TRBJ2-5	NA	NA	TRBV20-1	TGCAGTGGCAGGGAGAGGGAGACCCAGTACTTC	CSGRERETQYF
TRBJ2-5	few	NA	TRBV2	TGTGCCAGCAGTACCACGGACAGTCAAGAGACCCAGTACTTC	CASSTTDSQETQYF
TRBJ2-7	once	NA	TRBV5-1	TGCGCCAGCAGCTTGTACGGGGCGGGCGACGAGCAGTACTTC	CASSLYGAGDEQYF
TRBJ2-7	NA	TRBD1	TRBV27	TGTGCCAGCAGTCACGGGACAGCAGCCTACGAGCAGTACTTC	CASSHGTAAYEQYF
TRBJ2-3	NA	NA	TRBV5-5	TGTGCCAGCAGCTCGGGGCCGGATCCCAGCACAGATACGCAGTATTTT	CASSSGPDPSTDTQYF
TRBJ2-1	NA	TRBD2	TRBV7-9	TGTGCCAGCAGCCCCGGGACTAGCGGGATAGGTGAGCAGTTCTTC	CASSPGTSGIGEQFF
TRBJ1-5	NA	TRBD1	TRBV29-1	TGCAGCGTTGAAGAACCACCCCGACAGGGAGGCGGAAGCAATCAGCCCCAGCATTTT	CSVEEPPRQGGGSNQPQHF
TRBJ2-7	NA	NA	TRBV10-3	TGTGCCATCAGTGAGGGGGGGCTGGTGAGGGAGCAGTACTTC	CAISEGGLVREQYF
TRBJ1-5	NA	NA	TRBV28	TGTGCCGTACCCGGGAGGCACAATCAGCCCCAGCATTTT	CAVPGRHNQPQHF
TRBJ2-2	NA	NA	TRBV5-5	TGTGCCAGCAGCCCCGGGGCAGCGAACACCGGGGAGCTGTTTTTT	CASSPGAANTGELFF
TRBJ1-1	few	NA	TRBV28	TGTGCCAGCCAAAGGCGGGGTACTGAAGCTTTCTTT	CASQRRGTEAFF
TRBJ1-6	NA	NA	TRBV27	TGTGCCAGCAGCCAACTATTAATACGGTTCGAAAATAATTCACCCCTCCACTTT	CASSQLLIRFENNSPLHF
TRBJ2-1	NA	NA	TRBV5-1	TGCGCCAGCAGCATTGGTTATGAGCAGTTCTTC	CASSIGYEQFF